The clone carrying this T cell receptor beta chain was seen only a few times. The data were taken from a study of identical twins. TCRdb analysed the 5' RACE reads with MiXCR anew, one entry per CDR3 protein. The sample consists of hundreds of thousands of distinct CDR3 sequences, around 12% of them appearing once. Another study also made use of these data, one on yellow fever vaccine responses in identical twins.

The receptor comes from a woman aged 18-30 years in good health. What was sequenced was PBMCs.

CDR3 region: CASSEWREGRTGELFF. Written as DNA, the CDR3 is TGTGCCAGCAGTGAGTGGCGGGAGGGCCGGACCGGGGAGCTGTTTTTT. V and J are TRBV28 and TRBJ2-2, with 9 bases fitting TRBD2. The germline CDR1 and CDR2 sequences are MDHEN and SYDVKM. V dropped 5 bases and J dropped 5; count of bases not matched to a gene: 9. The CDR3 has 16 residues.